This T cell receptor (beta chain) was recovered during a study of blood T cells in healthy people across ages. As concerns this clonotype: Antigen: not known.

A second PCR of roughly 7 to 11 cycles used a sample-barcoded 5' primer and a J-beta primer mix. Each cDNA molecule was tagged by a template-switch adaptor that had 12 random nucleotides. Each CDR3 protein gets one entry after TCRdb re-called the 5' RACE reads with MiXCR. The sample includes almost 1 million distinct CDR3 sequences, roughly half of them seen just once. Trimming took off 2 bases at V and 8 bases at J, with 12 bases between the two ends. The CDR3 extends over 14 amino acids. The germline V gene has CDR1 SNHLY and CDR2 FYNNEI. General study points: With age, beta diversity per million T cells declined roughly linearly, significantly by roughly 40. Diversity estimates drawn from one million T cells were deemed underestimates.

Drawn from each donor were ten milliliters of peripheral blood. The sequencing input was blood. The receptor's source is a woman aged 55-70 years in good health. This chain connects TRBV2 to TRBJ1-4, with D hard to call. CDR3 protein: CASSERGFYEKLFF. The DNA for the CDR3 is TGTGCCAGCAGTGAACGAGGGTTCTACGAAAAACTGTTTTTT.